This TCR beta chain was captured in a study of beta chain features in type 1 diabetes. Since all of the isolated RNA was reverse transcribed, expressed TCRB transcripts were what got sequenced. The repertoire was sequenced with immunoSEQ multiplex PCR; TCRdb's copy has only in-frame clones and lacks some. The sample includes around 180,000 clones, about 13% seen only once; the top ten take 0.5% to 0.75%. Findings and caveats of the study: People with Type 1 diabetes carried modestly yet significantly shorter TCRB CDR3s in all four CD4+ subsets. There was a possibility that cDNA sequencing over-represented cells with high TCR expression. VDJ junctions from type 1 diabetes patients carried fewer insertions and larger deletions.

Each sorted fraction was over 95% pure. Germline CDR1 is WNHNN and CDR2 is SYGVQD (reference sequence). The CDR3 length is 15 residues. V lost 2 bases and J 7 bases, leaving 15 bases between the germline ends. Turning to this clone: As yet, its antigen is unknown.

The TCR was taken from a young woman in good health. Sequencing was done on a sample of central memory CD4+ T cells from blood. The J gene is TRBJ2-4, the V gene TRBV10-1; TRBD2 might be the D (5 bases). The CDR3 region has the DNA TGCGCCAGCAGTGAGGGAGGTCCACGTGAGAACATTCAGTACTTC. Translation: CASSEGGPRENIQYF.